These 32 T cell receptor beta chains came from one sample sequenced in a study of CD8 T cells in ankylosing spondylitis. The study, taken as a whole, reports: Characteristic, it appeared, of ankylosing spondylitis blood was a TCR beta motif of eight highly homologous variants.

TCRdb processed the 5' RACE reads anew with MiXCR; each CDR3 protein has one entry. The table records over 700,000 distinct CDR3 sequences, around 17% of them present only once. These TCRs are of unknown antigen specificity. Sequenced sample: blood, either unsorted or a sorted T cell fraction (not recorded which). Receptor source: a male donor with ankylosing spondylitis.

The chain combines TRBV30 with TRBJ1-4; D gene ambiguous. Germline CDR1 is GTSNPN and CDR2 is SVGIG (reference sequence). V lost 4 bases to trimming and J lost 3 bases, with 15 bases between them. The CDR3 spans 15 residues. The CDR3 region has the DNA TGTGCCTGGACCCGCCCCACGGTCGCTAATGAAAAACTGTTTTTT. It translates to CAWTRPTVANEKLFF. Drawing the rest from reference TRBV30 and TRBJ1-4, the complete variable domain is SQTIHQWPATLVQPVGSPLSLECTVEGTSNPNLYWYRQAAGRGLQLLFYSVGIGQISSEVPQNLSASRPQDRQFILSSKKLLLSDSGFYLCAWTRPTVANEKLFFGSGTQLSVL.

The chain carries TRBV12-3 or TRBV12-4 and TRBJ1-5; D is undetermined. This CDR3 is 13 amino acids long. The V gene lost 4 bases and the J gene lost 4 bases, with 8 bases spanning the gap. DNA of the CDR3: TGTGCCAGCAGTTCTTCCAGGAATCAGCCCCAGCATTTT. It specifies CASSSSRNQPQHF.

This clonotype appeared a few times. The genes are TRBV27 and TRBJ1-1, with D possibly being TRBD1 (6 bases). From germline, CDR1 is MNHEY and CDR2 SMNVEV (reference sequence). This CDR3 is built from 15 residues. The germline V and J ends were trimmed by 0 bases and 5 bases, with 13 bases remaining between them. CDR3 in amino acids: CASSLSMQGWTEAFF. CDR3 DNA sequence: TGTGCCAGCAGTTTATCGATGCAGGGGTGGACTGAAGCTTTCTTT.

The chain couples TRBV6-5 to TRBJ2-7; D is possibly TRBD2 (6 bases). The CDR3 is 12 residues long. Deletions cut 2 bases from V and 9 bases from J, with 11 bases between. The germline gives CDR1 MNHEY, CDR2 SVGAGI. In DNA, the CDR3 is TGTGCCAGCAGTTACGGTTCGGGAGCGCAGTACTTC. Translation gives CASSYGSGAQYF.

This chain uses TRBV4-3 with TRBJ1-1; D gene unclear. This CDR3 is 15 amino acids long. Trimming cost V 5 bases and J 5 bases, with 18 bases left between them. Germline V gene sequence: CDR1 LGHNA, CDR2 YSLEER. CDR3 DNA sequence: TGCGCCAGCAGCAAGCGCCGGGCCCTCGGGACTGAAGCTTTCTTT. This encodes CASSKRRALGTEAFF.

This clonotype was found a few times. The chain has TRBV15 and TRBJ2-4; TRBD1 or TRBD2 may be the D gene (5 bases each). Germline CDR1 and CDR2: LNHNV and YYDKDF (reference sequence). V was cut by 3 bases and J by 0 bases, with 9 bases left in between. The CDR3 sequence is 15 residues long. The CDR3 is CATSRGDLAKNIQYF. As DNA, the CDR3 is TGTGCCACCAGCAGGGGGGACCTAGCCAAAAACATTCAGTACTTC.

This clonotype was observed a handful of times. V is TRBV20-1 and J is TRBJ2-2, with D unclear. Trimming shortened V by 2 bases and J by 4 bases, and 17 bases separated the two germline ends. The CDR3 spans 16 residues. Germline-derived CDR1 and CDR2 are DFQATT and SNEGSKA (reference sequence). The CDR3 here is CSARPAGQAVTGELFF. The CDR3 coding sequence is TGCAGTGCTAGACCGGCCGGGCAGGCTGTCACCGGGGAGCTGTTTTTT.

A few counts support this clonotype. The rearrangement uses TRBV6-2 or TRBV6-3 and TRBJ2-7; D is possibly TRBD1 (5 bases). The CDR3 runs 14 residues. Looked up from germline, CDR1 is MNHEY and CDR2 is SVGEGT. V gave up 2 bases and J gave up 6 bases, with 14 bases separating them. CDR3 in DNA: TGTGCCAGCAGTTACCCAGGAGCAGGGCGCGAGCAGTACTTC. This gives the protein CASSYPGAGREQYF.

The V call is TRBV18, the J call TRBJ1-3, with 8 bases identical to TRBD1. The junction had 9 bases not matched to a gene; V was cut back by 1 base and J by 1 base. The CDR3 has 18 amino acids. Per the germline V gene, CDR1 is KGHSH and CDR2 is LQKENI. In nucleotides, the CDR3 is TGTGCCAGCTCACCACTTAATAGACAGGGGACTTCTGGAAACACCATATATTTT. This codes for CASSPLNRQGTSGNTIYF.

The chain links TRBV12-3 or TRBV12-4 to TRBJ1-5; D perhaps matches TRBD1 (6 bases). CDR3 size: 15 residues. V shed 5 bases and J shed 1 base, with 12 bases lying between them. The CDR3, as DNA: TGTGCCAGCAGTGGCAGGGGTGTCAGCAATCAGCCCCAGCATTTT. Translating gives CASSGRGVSNQPQHF.

This rearrangement joins TRBV4-2 to TRBJ2-7; 9 bases are a match to TRBD2. Germline V gives CDR1 LGHNA, CDR2 YNFKEQ. CDR3 length: 15 residues. J was trimmed by 2 bases and V by 5 bases; bases with no gene match: 7. The CDR3 DNA follows: TGTGCCAGCAGCTCCTTTAGCGGGAGCGCCTACGAGCAGTACTTC. Translating gives CASSSFSGSAYEQYF.

This clonotype was seen a few times. This chain uses TRBV28 with TRBJ2-2; 7 nucleotides match TRBD1. The trim removed 10 bases at V and 1 base at J, leaving 6 bases unmatched. CDR3 length: 14 amino acids. Germline loops: CDR1 MDHEN, CDR2 SYDVKM. The CDR3 here is CATQGQLNTGELFF. DNA of the CDR3: TGTGCCACCCAGGGACAGTTGAACACCGGGGAGCTGTTTTTT.

About this clonotype: Since a much larger clone is just one base distant, this may be a read error. The V call is TRBV9, the J call TRBJ2-3; 10 bases map to TRBD2. V lost 6 bases and J lost 2; bases outside the gene matches: 3. The germline V gene encodes CDR1 SGDLS and CDR2 YYNGEE. CDR3 length equals 14 residues. CDR3 in amino acids: CASNLAGATDTQYF. In DNA, the CDR3 is TGTGCCAGCAACCTAGCGGGGGCCACAGATACGCAGTATTTT. The whole variable domain, remainder taken from reference TRBV9 and TRBJ2-3, is DSGVTQTPKHLITATGQRVTLRCSPRSGDLSVYWYQQSLDQGLQFLIQYYNGEERAKGNILERFSAQQFPDLHSELNLSSLELGDSALYFCASNLAGATDTQYFGPGTRLTVL.

This clonotype appeared many times. The chain joins TRBV7-9 to TRBJ1-1; 7 bases match TRBD1. CDR3 length equals 14 residues. Per germline, CDR1 SEHNR and CDR2 FQNEAQ (reference sequence). The V gene end was trimmed by 6 bases and the J gene end by 0 bases; junction bases not matched to a gene: 4. The CDR3 reads CASRPGGLNTEAFF. CDR3 coding DNA: TGTGCCAGCAGACCAGGGGGTCTGAACACTGAAGCTTTCTTT.

The V call is TRBV5-1, the J call TRBJ2-5; 10 bases line up with TRBD1. The CDR3 has 15 amino acids. Germline lookup yields CDR1 SGHRS and CDR2 YFSETQ. V gave up 2 bases and J gave up 3 bases; unmatched junction bases: 4. This chain's CDR3 is CASSFSGTGEETQYF. The CDR3 DNA is TGCGCCAGCAGCTTCTCCGGGACAGGGGAAGAGACCCAGTACTTC.

The chain uses TRBV3-1 and TRBJ2-7, with a weak D call TRBD1 (5 bases). The CDR3 has 16 residues. V gave up 1 base and J gave up 6 bases, with 19 bases separating them. Germline V gene sequence: CDR1 LGHDT, CDR2 YNNKEL (reference sequence). CDR3 DNA sequence: TGTGCCAGCAGCCAAGCTGACAGACTTTTATGGGGCGAGCAGTACTTC. It encodes CASSQADRLLWGEQYF.

In this sample, this clonotype turned up a few times. The chain couples TRBV7-2 to TRBJ2-1; D remains ambiguous. Germline-derived CDR1 and CDR2 are SGHTA and FQGNSA. Trimming removed 1 base from V and 10 bases from J, with 11 bases in between. CDR3 length equals 13 residues. This CDR3 is CASSLDMHGEQFF. The CDR3 nucleotides read TGTGCCAGCAGCTTAGATATGCACGGGGAGCAGTTCTTC.

This chain joins TRBV5-6 and TRBJ2-7, with D perhaps TRBD2 (6 bases). V was shortened by 1 base and J by 2 bases, with 13 bases between the two germline ends. CDR3 length equals 15 residues. Germline CDR1 and CDR2: SGHDT and YYEEEE. The CDR3: CASSLWGGETYEQYF. DNA of the CDR3: TGTGCCAGCAGCTTGTGGGGCGGGGAGACCTACGAGCAGTACTTC.

This clonotype was counted many times. The chain couples TRBV3-1 to TRBJ1-4; 12 nucleotides align to TRBD1. Germline V gives CDR1 LGHDT, CDR2 YNNKEL (reference sequence). The CDR3 runs 18 residues. V was clipped by 5 bases and J by 1 base; unmatched bases: 8. CDR3 sequence: CASSSPGTGGLTNEKLFF. The CDR3 DNA reads TGTGCCAGCAGCTCCCCCGGGACAGGGGGCTTAACTAATGAAAAACTGTTTTTT.

This clonotype has just a few counts. This chain links TRBV27 with TRBJ1-2; tentatively, D is TRBD1 (6 bases). V lost 1 base to trimming and J lost 7 bases, with 19 bases between them. Germline V CDR1 and CDR2: MNHEY, SMNVEV (reference sequence). This CDR3 spans 16 amino acids. The CDR3: CASSLLPGQRETGYTF. CDR3 DNA sequence: TGTGCCAGCAGTTTATTACCCGGACAGCGGGAAACTGGCTACACCTTC.

The CDR3 DNA reads as TGCGCCAGCAGCCAAGCCGGGACAGGGATATTTAGCACTGAAGCTTTCTTT. Translating gives CASSQAGTGIFSTEAFF. J is TRBJ1-1 and V is TRBV4-1; TRBD1 matches at 9 bases. Germline CDR1 is MGHRA and CDR2 is YSYEKL. The CDR3 has 17 amino acids. V shed 1 base, J shed 4 bases, and the junction held 10 bases outside the gene matches.

The rearrangement uses TRBV4-1 and TRBJ2-7, with 9 bases aligning to TRBD2. The CDR3 is 16 amino acids. The germline gives CDR1 MGHRA, CDR2 YSYEKL. The J segment lost 3 bases and the V segment lost 2 bases, leaving 8 bases of the junction unmatched. The CDR3 loop reads CASSQPLAGANYEQYF. The CDR3 nucleotides are TGCGCCAGCAGCCAACCACTAGCGGGTGCCAACTACGAGCAGTACTTC.

This clonotype has more than one count but fewer than ten. CDR3 region: CASSTTGSHTGELFF. The CDR3 DNA reads TGTGCCAGCTCAACCACCGGGAGTCACACCGGGGAGCTGTTTTTT. The chain uses TRBV7-3 and TRBJ2-2, with a weak D call TRBD2 (6 bases). V lost 8 bases, J lost 3 bases, and 16 bases lay in between. The germline gives CDR1 SGHTA, CDR2 FQGTGA. The CDR3 consists of 15 residues.

V is TRBV20-1 and J is TRBJ2-3; 7 bases agree with TRBD2. Germline lookup yields CDR1 DFQATT and CDR2 SNEGSKA (reference sequence). The CDR3 sequence is 13 residues long. After removal of 6 bases from V and 2 bases from J, the junction contained 5 bases not matched to a gene. The DNA for the CDR3 is TGCAGTGCCGGGAGGACTTCCACAGATACGCAGTATTTT. Its translation is CSAGRTSTDTQYF.

The genes are TRBV18 and TRBJ2-7, with a possible D match to TRBD1 (5 bases). Germline lookup yields CDR1 KGHSH and CDR2 LQKENI. V was pared by 1 base and J by 4 bases, with 11 bases between. This CDR3 has 14 residues. CDR3 in amino acids: CASSPQGSQYEQYF. In DNA form, the CDR3 reads TGTGCCAGCTCACCACAGGGGTCTCAATACGAGCAGTACTTC.

The V call is TRBV27, the J call TRBJ2-6; D remains ambiguous. Germline V gene lookup returns CDR1 MNHEY and CDR2 SMNVEV (reference sequence). Trimming removed 0 bases at V and 0 bases at J, with 3 bases between. The CDR3 spans 15 residues. CDR3 bases: TGTGCCAGCAGTTTATCCATCTCTGGGGCCAACGTCCTGACTTTC. This translates into CASSLSISGANVLTF.

The chain uses TRBV12-3 or TRBV12-4 and TRBJ2-5; 8 bases line up with TRBD2. Germline trimming cut 3 bases from V and 5 bases from J; bases unmatched to any gene: 14. The CDR3 has 17 residues. In nucleotides, the CDR3 is TGTGCCAGCAGTTTTTGGCGCGCAGAGCGGGGGTTGGAGACCCAGTACTTC. Its protein product is CASSFWRAERGLETQYF.

The V gene is TRBV20-1, the J gene TRBJ2-5; TRBD1 matches 7 bases. Germline-derived CDR1 and CDR2 are DFQATT and SNEGSKA (reference sequence). The CDR3 has 15 amino acids. The trim removed 0 bases at V and 1 base at J, leaving 5 bases unmatched. The CDR3 protein is CSARDGDSRQETQYF. The DNA for the CDR3 is TGCAGTGCTAGAGATGGGGACAGCCGCCAAGAGACCCAGTACTTC.

This rearrangement joins TRBV27 to TRBJ1-5, with no clear D. The V gene's germline CDR1 is MNHEY and CDR2 SMNVEV (reference sequence). Trimming took off 1 base at V and 8 bases at J, with 12 bases between the two ends. The CDR3 totals 14 residues. CDR3 nucleotides: TGTGCCAGCAGTTTATATTTCCCCGCGGAGCCCCAGCATTTT. Its translation is CASSLYFPAEPQHF.

This clonotype was observed a handful of times. The rearrangement joins TRBV4-1 to TRBJ2-1, with TRBD2 matching over 8 bases. With V trimmed by 1 base and J by 5 bases, 4 bases remained unmatched. Germline CDR1 and CDR2: MGHRA and YSYEKL. The CDR3 runs to 15 residues. The CDR3 reads CASSQVVAGNNEQFF. The CDR3, as DNA: TGCGCCAGCAGCCAAGTCGTAGCGGGAAACAATGAGCAGTTCTTC.

The chain carries TRBV27 and TRBJ1-6; D may be TRBD1 (5 bases). Germline CDR1 is MNHEY and CDR2 is SMNVEV (reference sequence). The CDR3 is made up of 16 amino acids. V dropped 4 bases and J dropped 8 bases, with 18 bases sitting between them. CDR3 sequence reads: CASSSTDEGFDSPLHF. DNA for the CDR3: TGTGCCAGCAGTTCGACAGACGAGGGCTTCGATTCACCCCTCCACTTT.

This clonotype was recorded a few times. The V and J genes are TRBV5-1 and TRBJ2-7; 10 nucleotides line up with TRBD2. This CDR3 is built from 16 residues. J gave up 2 bases and V 0 bases, and 5 bases lay outside the gene matches. Per germline, CDR1 SGHRS and CDR2 YFSETQ. CDR3 in DNA: TGCGCCAGCAGCTTGGCCCAGGGGACTAGCGCCTACGAGCAGTACTTC. Translating gives CASSLAQGTSAYEQYF.